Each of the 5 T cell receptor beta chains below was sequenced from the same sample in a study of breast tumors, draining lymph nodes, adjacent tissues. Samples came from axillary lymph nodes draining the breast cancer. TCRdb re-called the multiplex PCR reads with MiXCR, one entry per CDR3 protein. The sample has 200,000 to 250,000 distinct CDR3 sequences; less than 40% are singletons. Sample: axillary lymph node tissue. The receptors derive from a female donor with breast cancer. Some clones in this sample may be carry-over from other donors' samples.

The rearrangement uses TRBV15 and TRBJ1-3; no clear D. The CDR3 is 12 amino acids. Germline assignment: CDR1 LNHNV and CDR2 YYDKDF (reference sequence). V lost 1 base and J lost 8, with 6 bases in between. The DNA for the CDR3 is TGTGCCACCAGCAGAGCTGGGGACACCATATATTTT. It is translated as CATSRAGDTIYF. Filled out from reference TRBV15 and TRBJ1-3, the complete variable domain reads DAMVIQNPRYQVTQFGKPVTLSCSQTLNHNVMYWYQQKSSQAPKLLFHYYDKDFNNEADTPDNFQSRRPNTSFCFLDIRSPGLGDTAMYLCATSRAGDTIYFGEGSWLTVV.

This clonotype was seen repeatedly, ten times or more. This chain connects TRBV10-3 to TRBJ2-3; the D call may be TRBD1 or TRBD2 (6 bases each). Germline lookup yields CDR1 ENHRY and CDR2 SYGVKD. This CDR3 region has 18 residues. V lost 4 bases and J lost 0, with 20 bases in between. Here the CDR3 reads CAISAGAGRSASTDTQYF. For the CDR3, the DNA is TGTGCCATCAGTGCGGGGGCGGGGCGATCAGCTAGCACAGATACGCAGTATTTT.

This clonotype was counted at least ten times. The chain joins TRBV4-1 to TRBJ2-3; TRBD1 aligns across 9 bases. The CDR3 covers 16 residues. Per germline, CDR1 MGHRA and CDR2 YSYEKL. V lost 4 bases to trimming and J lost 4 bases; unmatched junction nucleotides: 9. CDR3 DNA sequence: TGCGCCAGCAGCCTTCTCCTGGGACAGGGCGCAGATACGCAGTATTTT. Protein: CASSLLLGQGADTQYF.

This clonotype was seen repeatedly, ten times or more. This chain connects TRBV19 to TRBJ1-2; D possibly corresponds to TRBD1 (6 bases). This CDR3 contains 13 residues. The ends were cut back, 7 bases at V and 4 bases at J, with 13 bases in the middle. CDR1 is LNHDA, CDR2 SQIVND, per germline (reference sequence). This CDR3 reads CASTLGQTYGYTF. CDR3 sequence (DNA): TGTGCCAGTACTTTAGGACAGACCTATGGCTACACCTTC. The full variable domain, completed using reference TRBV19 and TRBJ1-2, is DGGITQSPKYLFRKEGQNVTLSCEQNLNHDAMYWYRQDPGQGLRLIYYSQIVNDFQKGDIAEGYSVSREKKESFPLTVTSAQKNPTAFYLCASTLGQTYGYTFGSGTRLTVV.

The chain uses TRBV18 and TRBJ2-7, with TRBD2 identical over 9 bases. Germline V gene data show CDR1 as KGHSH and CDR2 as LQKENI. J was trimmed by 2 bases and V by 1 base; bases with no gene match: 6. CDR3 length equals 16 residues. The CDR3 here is CASSPRVAGGPYEQYF. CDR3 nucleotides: TGTGCCAGCTCACCACGGGTCGCGGGAGGGCCCTACGAGCAGTACTTC.